This TCR beta chain stems from a study of blood T cell repertoires in COVID-19. Study-level information: COVID-19 samples from acute and convalescent phases originated in the United States, Italy and Spain. Sources were T cells, B-cell-depleted T cells, or PBMCs; the material itself was cDNA or gDNA.

Patients at the Seattle site were enrolled during active infection and followed longitudinally. V was pared by 2 bases and J by 0 bases, with 12 bases of the junction left unmatched. The CDR3 runs to 19 residues. Germline V lookup: CDR1 MNHEY, CDR2 SVGEGT. Produced via immunoSEQ multiplex PCR; TCRdb's table is partial and in-frame only. The repertoire includes about 100,000 clones, roughly 76% of them detected once, and under 5.5% sits in the top ten. Sequencing input: peripheral blood. The sequence was collected from a man at least 80 years old with COVID-19, enrolled during active disease. This chain joins TRBV6-2 or TRBV6-3 and TRBJ2-4; 8 bases match TRBD1. The CDR3 sequence is CASSYTSRGLNLAKNIQYF. For the CDR3, the DNA is TGTGCCAGCAGTTACACCTCCAGGGGGCTTAATTTAGCCAAAAACATTCAGTACTTC.